Described below is a single T cell receptor beta chain sequence and its context. Its antigen is still unknown. Within one base of it there is no much larger clone, and no base qualities were kept. The entry originates in a study of blood T cell repertoires in COVID-19 (dated by TCRdb to the early 2020s). About the full investigation: Collaborator samples came from the United States, Italy and Spain and covered acute and convalescent phases of COVID-19. The prospective study material was composed of cDNA or gDNA derived from T cells, B-cell-depleted T cells, or PBMCs. Nearly every sample came with metadata listing a de-identified subject ID, COVID-19 status, age in years and sex. The repertoires were released in a freely available public database meant as a resource for research on the immune response to SARS-CoV-2. The samples were drawn from two sources: the first 160 participants of the ongoing ImmuneRACE study, and 1,254 subjects contributed by 6 global collaborators. Deeply sampled blood TCRbeta repertoires from subjects exposed to, actively infected with, or recovered from COVID-19 were included in the dataset. Where available, HLA class I and class II types were obtained from metadata supplied by the sample provider rather than from assay-based typing. Here is what the overall study found, with its caveats: The amount of clinical and demographic metadata varied by source and participant and was provided uncurated.

TCRbeta CDR3 regions were amplified from genomic DNA by means of the immunoSEQ Assay, a bias-controlled multiplex PCR. On the study's bioinformatics: The number of nucleated cells in each sample was estimated by amplification of reference gene primers within the assay. To quantify the absolute abundance of each unique TCRbeta CDR3 rearrangement, sequence reads were collapsed and filtered. For each sample, productive Simpson clonality was calculated as the square root of Simpson's diversity index across productive rearrangements. TCRdb re-hosts the immuneACCESS table, in-frame sequences only. Its copies lack some clones; in the studies checked, an unresolved V gene accounts for under half of them, and the cause for the rest is not known. The V and J calls and clone size come from that table; D and trimming were worked out from the DNA. The sample contains about 200,000 clones, approximately 85% of them found a single time. 5% to 7% of the sample is in the top ten clones.

Enrolling through a virtual design, the prospective study's participants ranged in age from roughly 18 to 95 years and lived across roughly 23 United States geographic areas. Cohort assignment in the prospective study relied on participant-reported clinical history from a screening survey and a study questionnaire. Mobile phlebotomists in the prospective study collected whole blood, serum and a nasopharyngeal or oropharyngeal swab from every participant. Over an approximately 2-month period, participants in the prospective study had the option of providing additional blood draws and questionnaires. Prospective study blood samples were shipped either frozen or at room temperature before DNA extraction. The sequenced sample consisted of PBMCs or T cells enriched from blood (not recorded which). This clonotype was obtained from a man in his forties with acute COVID-19.

The DNA is as follows: TGTGCCTTAGAAAGGGGAGATACGCAGTATTTT. Its protein product is CALERGDTQYF. The sequence joins TRBV30 to TRBJ2-3; TRBD1 is perhaps the D gene, given 5 matching bases. CDR1 and CDR2, per the germline V gene (reference sequence), are GTSNPN and SVGIG. The CDR3, from cysteine to phenylalanine, totals 11 residues. CDR3 DNA is the only sequence kept; it has 33 bases, read in frame from the first base. At the junction V is shortened by 7 bases and J by 5 bases, with 10 bases in between.